The clone carrying this T cell receptor (beta chain) appeared once. Its antigen is unidentified. PCR primers comprised 60 Vbeta and 13 Jbeta primers. Assay used: immunoSEQ multiplex PCR; TCRdb lists only in-frame clones, some missing. The sample shows over 70,000 clones, approximately 70% of them seen only once. This sample is drawn from a study of cytomegalovirus exposure and HLA in healthy donors. General study findings and limits: Later on, a genetic analysis was performed. It linked a missense variant in DCLRE1C with V- and J-gene trimming of TCR beta.

Germline V gene data show CDR1 as SQVTM and CDR2 as ANQGSEA. This CDR3 comprises 12 residues. With V trimmed by 3 bases and J by 6 bases, 4 bases remained unmatched. Sequencing was carried out using PBMCs. The chain carries TRBV29-1 and TRBJ1-1; 7 bases fit TRBD1. This TCR was recovered from a man aged 25-40 years in good health and CMV-seronegative. CDR3 sequence: CSVDLGGAEAFF. The CDR3 nucleotides are TGCAGCGTTGATCTAGGGGGCGCTGAAGCTTTCTTT.